Presented here are 29 T cell receptor beta chains from one specimen sequenced in a study of blood T cell repertoires in COVID-19. Repertoires were generated with immunoSEQ multiplex PCR, while TCRdb's copy carries only in-frame clones and drops some. The sample contains a few hundred thousand clones, 70% to 90% of which appear only once. The sample comprised PBMCs or T cells enriched from blood (not recorded which). The receptor source for this set is a man aged 25 to 40 with acute COVID-19.

The CDR3 protein is CASSPLPGENTEAFF. The CDR3 coding sequence is TGCGCCAGCAGCCCCCTCCCAGGGGAGAACACTGAAGCTTTCTTT. The chain is built from TRBV4-1 and TRBJ1-1; possibly TRBD1 for D (6 bases). V lost 4 bases and J lost 1, with 13 bases in between. CDR1 is MGHRA, CDR2 YSYEKL, per germline. The CDR3 has 15 amino acids.

This clone was detected only once. The V gene is TRBV6-4, the J gene TRBJ1-1; TRBD1 agrees at 7 bases. V lost 6 bases, J lost 1 base, and 2 bases stayed unmatched. This CDR3 is 13 amino acids long. The V gene's germline CDR1 is MRHNA and CDR2 SNTAGT. The CDR3 DNA follows: TGTGCCAGCAGGGGACAGTCGAACACTGAAGCTTTCTTT. Protein sequence: CASRGQSNTEAFF.

V gene TRBV9 combines with J gene TRBJ2-2; TRBD1 aligns across 7 bases. This CDR3 has 14 residues. J lost 2 bases, V lost 5 bases, and 3 bases had no gene match. Per germline, CDR1 SGDLS and CDR2 YYNGEE. The CDR3 loop reads CASRTGTNTGELFF. CDR3 sequence (DNA): TGTGCCAGCAGGACAGGGACAAACACCGGGGAGCTGTTTTTT. The full variable domain, with the rest looked up from reference TRBV9 and TRBJ2-2, is DSGVTQTPKHLITATGQRVTLRCSPRSGDLSVYWYQQSLDQGLQFLIQYYNGEERAKGNILERFSAQQFPDLHSELNLSSLELGDSALYFCASRTGTNTGELFFGEGSRLTVL.

V gene TRBV29-1 combines with J gene TRBJ2-4; 8 bases are a match to TRBD2. The J segment lost 8 bases and the V segment lost 7 bases, leaving 7 bases of the junction unmatched. Germline values: CDR1 SQVTM, CDR2 ANQGSEA. The CDR3 length is 12 residues. The CDR3 region has the DNA TGCAGCGCCAACCCCGGGGGGGACATTCAGTACTTC. Translation gives CSANPGGDIQYF.

J is TRBJ1-4 and V is TRBV2, with TRBD1 matching 7 bases. The germline V gene encodes CDR1 SNHLY and CDR2 FYNNEI. This CDR3 comprises 12 residues. Trimming cost V 6 bases and J 5 bases; bases outside gene matches: 0. CDR3 sequence reads: CASRDRNEKLFF. In DNA form, the CDR3 reads TGTGCCAGCAGGGACAGGAATGAAAAACTGTTTTTT.

V usage is TRBV5-1 and J usage is TRBJ1-5, with 7 bases matching TRBD1. Germline V gene data show CDR1 as SGHRS and CDR2 as YFSETQ. The length of the CDR3 is 13 residues. The J segment lost 5 bases and the V segment lost 4 bases, leaving 3 bases of the junction unmatched. The CDR3 DNA is TGCGCCAGCAGCCTCACAGGGGATCAGCCCCAGCATTTT. It encodes CASSLTGDQPQHF.

The CDR3 coding sequence is TGTGCCAGCAGCATTACAGGGTGGGGCGGCTACACCTTC. Translating gives CASSITGWGGYTF. The chain carries TRBV28 and TRBJ1-2; perhaps TRBD1 as D (6 bases). The V gene's germline CDR1 is MDHEN and CDR2 SYDVKM. V lost 6 bases to trimming and J lost 8 bases, with 16 bases between them. This CDR3 has 13 amino acids.

This rearrangement joins TRBV5-1 to TRBJ1-3, with 10 nucleotides matching TRBD1. CDR3 length: 16 residues. V lost 1 base, J lost 2 bases, and 3 bases stayed unmatched. CDR1 SGHRS and CDR2 YFSETQ come from the germline V gene. CDR3 DNA sequence: TGCGCCAGCAGCTTGATTGGACAGGGGGCTGGAAACACCATATATTTT. Protein sequence: CASSLIGQGAGNTIYF.

The chain uses TRBV2 and TRBJ2-5; 11 positions agree with TRBD2. The V segment lost 5 bases and the J segment 2 bases; nucleotides outside the gene matches: 7. Germline CDR1 SNHLY, CDR2 FYNNEI. There are 16 residues in the CDR3. CDR3 protein: CASSTGTSGQQETQYF. CDR3 in DNA: TGTGCCAGCAGTACCGGGACTAGCGGCCAACAAGAGACCCAGTACTTC.

Worth noting for this clone: The same CDR3 arises from other DNA sequences in this sample as well. The chain has TRBV11-3 and TRBJ2-7; tentatively, D is TRBD2 (5 bases). The CDR3 is 12 amino acids. The germline CDR1 and CDR2 sequences are SGHNT and YENEEA. Deletions cut 0 bases from V and 6 bases from J, with 6 bases between. Here the CDR3 reads CASSLDRGEQYF. The DNA of the CDR3 is TGTGCCAGCAGCTTAGATCGGGGCGAGCAGTACTTC.

The chain has TRBV5-1 and TRBJ1-6; 9 bases align to TRBD1. V lost 0 bases, J lost 10 bases, and 5 bases stayed unmatched. The CDR3 has 15 amino acids. The germline V gene encodes CDR1 SGHRS and CDR2 YFSETQ. The CDR3 is CASSLEQGANSPLHF. The CDR3 nucleotides are TGCGCCAGCAGCTTGGAACAGGGGGCGAACTCACCCCTCCACTTT.

This clone has ten or more counts. The chain uses TRBV5-1 and TRBJ2-5; 7 bases line up with TRBD1. From germline, CDR1 is SGHRS and CDR2 YFSETQ. The CDR3 totals 16 residues. V lost 3 bases to trimming and J lost 1 base; unmatched junction nucleotides: 9. The CDR3 DNA reads TGCGCCAGCAGCTCGATACAGCAGGGGGTCCAAGAGACCCAGTACTTC. Its protein product is CASSSIQQGVQETQYF.

V is TRBV6-1 and J is TRBJ1-1; perhaps TRBD1 as D (6 bases). Between the trimmed V and J ends, which lost 4 bases and 0 bases, there was a span of 15 bases. The CDR3 spans 16 residues. Germline V gene sequence: CDR1 MNHNS, CDR2 SASEGT. Here the CDR3 reads CASSGKQGRMNTEAFF. CDR3 coding DNA: TGTGCCAGCAGTGGAAAACAGGGTCGGATGAACACTGAAGCTTTCTTT.

This clone was observed a handful of times. The chain links TRBV9 to TRBJ2-2; 8 nucleotides agree with TRBD2. V dropped 0 bases and J dropped 13; count of bases not matched to a gene: 5. Germline CDR1 and CDR2: SGDLS and YYNGEE. The CDR3 is 13 residues long. CDR3 nucleotides: TGTGCCAGCAGCGTAGCTGGCGGGGGGAGGCTGTTTTTT. The encoded protein is CASSVAGGGRLFF.

The chain carries TRBV10-3 and TRBJ2-7, with 8 positions matching TRBD1. V dropped 11 bases and J dropped 2; count of bases not matched to a gene: 2. This CDR3 region has 11 residues. Germline loops: CDR1 ENHRY, CDR2 SYGVKD. The CDR3 spells CAAGQAYEQYF. CDR3 DNA: TGTGCCGCGGGACAGGCCTACGAGCAGTACTTC.

In DNA form, the CDR3 reads TGTGCCAGTAGTATAAACCTGGCTTGGTACGAGCAGTACTTC. It specifies CASSINLAWYEQYF. V and J are TRBV19 and TRBJ2-7; D is uncertain. CDR3 size: 14 residues. The V gene's germline CDR1 is LNHDA and CDR2 SQIVND (reference sequence). V gave up 2 bases and J gave up 4 bases, with 12 bases separating them.

The chain joins TRBV6-5 to TRBJ1-5; D is perhaps TRBD1 (5 bases). V lost 8 bases, J lost 1 base, and 12 bases lay in between. Germline V CDR1 and CDR2: MNHEY, SVGAGI. This CDR3 is 14 amino acids long. The CDR3 DNA reads as TGTGCCAGCCTCCTGGGGCAGAGCAATCAGCCCCAGCATTTT. It yields the protein CASLLGQSNQPQHF.

This clone appeared once. The chain combines TRBV6-5 with TRBJ2-1, with 9 positions matching TRBD1. V lost 10 bases to trimming and J lost 10 bases; unmatched junction nucleotides: 14. There are 14 residues in the CDR3. Germline-derived CDR1 and CDR2 are MNHEY and SVGAGI. The CDR3: CATSLDRGVREQFF. The CDR3 DNA is TGTGCCACCTCCCTCGACAGGGGGGTAAGGGAGCAGTTCTTC.

The chain is built from TRBV7-7 and TRBJ2-5; D may be TRBD1 (6 bases). Germline V CDR1 and CDR2: SSHAT, FNYEAQ (reference sequence). Trimming left V 5 bases short and J 1 base short, with 11 bases between. The CDR3 is 14 residues long. This chain's CDR3 is CASSRTGFQETQYF. The CDR3 coding sequence is TGTGCCAGCAGCCGAACAGGGTTCCAAGAGACCCAGTACTTC.

Concerning this clone itself: The same CDR3 can be traced to other DNA sequences in this sample. The V gene is TRBV2, the J gene TRBJ1-5; TRBD1 is a possible D gene (5 bases). This CDR3 is built from 13 residues. Looked up from germline, CDR1 is SNHLY and CDR2 is FYNNEI. V dropped 4 bases and J dropped 4 bases, with 8 bases sitting between them. The CDR3 protein is CASSGQGNQPQHF. As DNA, the CDR3 is TGTGCCAGCAGTGGGCAGGGAAATCAGCCCCAGCATTTT.

This clone was observed once. The genes are TRBV5-1 and TRBJ2-3; TRBD2 agrees at 8 bases. This CDR3 comprises 16 residues. Germline CDR1 SGHRS, CDR2 YFSETQ. V lost 0 bases to trimming and J lost 3 bases; unmatched junction nucleotides: 6. As DNA, the CDR3 is TGCGCCAGCAGCTTGGCGGGGGGGGCCGGTACAGATACGCAGTATTTT. Amino acid sequence: CASSLAGGAGTDTQYF.

This chain joins TRBV3-1 (or the pseudogene TRBV3-2) and TRBJ1-4, with TRBD1 matching 10 bases. This CDR3 has 15 residues. From germline, CDR1 is LGHDT and CDR2 YNNKEL (reference sequence). J lost 6 bases, V lost 1 base, and 2 bases had no gene match. The CDR3 coding sequence is TGTGCCAGCAGCCAAGGGGGGACAGGGGATGAAAAACTGTTTTTT. Translated, it gives CASSQGGTGDEKLFF.

V usage is TRBV27 and J usage is TRBJ2-1; 8 nucleotides agree with TRBD2. Germline lookup yields CDR1 MNHEY and CDR2 SMNVEV (reference sequence). Trimming at V came to 5 bases and at J to 7 bases, leaving 7 bases not matched to a gene. The CDR3 is made up of 14 amino acids. The CDR3 loop reads CASSAGGAWNEQFF. DNA for the CDR3: TGTGCCAGCAGTGCCGGGGGGGCGTGGAATGAGCAGTTCTTC.

As regards this clone: Other nucleotide sequences in the sample specify the same CDR3. V gene TRBV10-3 combines with J gene TRBJ1-2, with a weak D call TRBD1 (5 bases). CDR3 length: 12 amino acids. Germline V gene lookup returns CDR1 ENHRY and CDR2 SYGVKD. The V end lost 4 bases, the J end lost 8 bases, and 11 bases lay between the germline ends. CDR3 loop: CAISGQGNGYTF. The DNA for the CDR3 is TGTGCCATCAGTGGGCAGGGTAACGGCTACACCTTC.

The chain employs TRBV27 and TRBJ2-7; 9 bases agree with TRBD1. V gave up 10 bases and J gave up 6 bases; unmatched junction bases: 4. Germline-derived CDR1 and CDR2 are MNHEY and SMNVEV (reference sequence). The CDR3 contains 11 residues. Here the CDR3 DNA reads TGTGCCATCTCGACAGGGGGCGAGCAGTACTTC. Protein sequence: CAISTGGEQYF.

The chain carries TRBV29-1 and TRBJ1-3; unclear D gene. V lost 4 bases, J lost 0 bases, and 7 bases lay in between. Germline-derived CDR1 and CDR2 are SQVTM and ANQGSEA. There are 13 residues in the CDR3. CDR3 protein: CSVVVSSGNTIYF. DNA of the CDR3: TGCAGCGTTGTCGTCAGCTCTGGAAACACCATATATTTT.

The chain is built from TRBV10-1 and TRBJ1-1; 9 bases map to TRBD1. Germline loops: CDR1 WNHNN, CDR2 SYGVQD (reference sequence). The CDR3 runs 13 residues. J lost 4 bases, V lost 5 bases, and 2 bases had no gene match. CDR3 sequence: CASSLTGGTEAFF. In DNA form, the CDR3 reads TGCGCCAGCAGTCTGACAGGGGGCACTGAAGCTTTCTTT.

The J gene is TRBJ1-2, the V gene TRBV6-5; tentative D call: TRBD1 (6 bases). This CDR3 spans 14 amino acids. Per the germline V gene, CDR1 is MNHEY and CDR2 is SVGAGI. The V and J ends lost 2 bases and 5 bases respectively, with 12 bases between them. The CDR3 sequence is CASSYLQGQYGYTF. The CDR3 nucleotides read TGTGCCAGCAGTTACCTCCAGGGACAATATGGCTACACCTTC.

The chain couples TRBV7-9 to TRBJ1-6; 9 nucleotides line up with TRBD1. V shed 4 bases and J 8 bases; nucleotides not matched to a gene: 15. Germline V lookup: CDR1 SEHNR, CDR2 FQNEAQ (reference sequence). CDR3 size: 18 residues. The CDR3 DNA follows: TGTGCCAGCAGCTATCCCCGGGACAGGGCGGCCCGCGATTCACCCCTCCACTTT. Translating gives CASSYPRDRAARDSPLHF.